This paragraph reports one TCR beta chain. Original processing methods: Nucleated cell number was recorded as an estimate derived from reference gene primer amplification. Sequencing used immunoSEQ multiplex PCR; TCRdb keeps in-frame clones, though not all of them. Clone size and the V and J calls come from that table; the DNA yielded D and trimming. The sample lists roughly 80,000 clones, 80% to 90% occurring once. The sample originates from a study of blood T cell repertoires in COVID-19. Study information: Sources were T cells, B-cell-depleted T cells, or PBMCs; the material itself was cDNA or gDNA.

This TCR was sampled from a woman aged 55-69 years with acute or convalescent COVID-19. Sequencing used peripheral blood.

For the CDR3, the DNA is TGTGCCAGCAGCCCGGAGGGGACTAGCGGCCGCTACAATGAGCAGTTCTTC. Protein product: CASSPEGTSGRYNEQFF. The rearrangement links TRBV5-6 to TRBJ2-1; 11 bases map to TRBD2. Per germline, CDR1 SGHDT and CDR2 YYEEEE. Trimming took 4 bases from V and 3 from J; bases not matched to a gene: 9. The CDR3 covers 17 residues. Drawing the rest from reference TRBV5-6 and TRBJ2-1, the complete variable domain is DAGVTQSPTHLIKTRGQQVTLRCSPKSGHDTVSWYQQALGQGPQFIFQYYEEEERQRGNFPDRFSGHQFPNYSSELNVNALLLGDSALYLCASSPEGTSGRYNEQFFGPGTRLTVL.